This TCR beta chain derives from a study of blood T cell repertoires in COVID-19 (TCRdb year 2020). Regarding the study in general: Samples covering the acute and convalescent phases of COVID-19 were provided by collaborators in the United States, Italy and Spain. Sample metadata almost always included a de-identified subject ID, COVID-19 status, age in years and sex. The samples were drawn from the first 160 participants of the ongoing ImmuneRACE study and from 1,200 or so subjects provided by 6 global collaborators. The repertoires were released in a freely available public database intended as a resource for research on the immune response to SARS-CoV-2. HLA class I and class II types, where available, came from metadata supplied by the sample provider rather than from assay-based typing. The dataset comprised deeply sampled blood TCRbeta repertoires from subjects exposed to, actively infected with, or recovered from COVID-19. The material from the prospective study consisted of cDNA or gDNA derived from T cells, B-cell-depleted T cells, or PBMCs. Here is what the overall study found, with its caveats: The quantity of clinical and demographic metadata differed by source and by participant and was supplied without curation.

TCRbeta CDR3 regions were amplified from genomic DNA by means of the immunoSEQ Assay, a bias-controlled multiplex PCR. The authors processed their data as follows. The number of nucleated cells in each sample was estimated from the amplification of reference gene primers within the assay. To quantify the absolute abundance of each unique TCRbeta CDR3 rearrangement, sequence reads were collapsed and filtered. For each sample, productive Simpson clonality was calculated as the square root of Simpson's diversity index over productive rearrangements. What TCRdb holds here is the immuneACCESS table cut down to in-frame rearrangements. Part of the clones is not present; checked against another copy, under half of the missing clones reflect an unresolved V gene, and the others are unexplained. D and trimming come from the DNA, and the V and J calls and clone size come from that table. The sample profile shows approximately 61,000 clones; approximately 80% of them were found once. The ten largest make up around 5% of the sample.

The CDR3 has 14 amino acids, counting the end cysteine and phenylalanine. The kept DNA is CDR3 alone, 42 bases in frame from the first base. The germline V gene (reference sequence) gives CDR1 as SGHKS and CDR2 as YYEKEE. V trim: 5 bases; J trim: 2 bases; unmatched bases: 6. Each collaborating institution followed its own protocols to collect whole blood in K2EDTA tubes. Collaborator samples were shipped for TCRbeta analysis as frozen whole blood, isolated PBMCs, or DNA extracted from either sample type. Remarks on this clone: Its antigen is unknown. There are no base qualities to consult, and no much larger clone falls within one base.

The sample taken for sequencing was peripheral blood. The receptor comes from a man between 65 and 80 years old with acute or convalescent COVID-19. The chain is assembled from TRBV5-5 and TRBJ2-5, with 7 junctional bases fitting TRBD1. In nucleotides, the sequence is TGTGCCAGCAGACTACGGGGACAGCAAGAGACCCAGTACTTC. Its protein product is CASRLRGQQETQYF. The entire variable domain, with the stretches around the CDR3 drawn from the reference TRBV5-5 and TRBJ2-5 proteins, is DAGVTQSPTHLIKTRGQQVTLRCSPISGHKSVSWYQQVLGQGPQFIFQYYEKEERGRGNFPDRFSARQFPNYSSELNVNALLLGDSALYLCASRLRGQQETQYFGPGTRLLVL.